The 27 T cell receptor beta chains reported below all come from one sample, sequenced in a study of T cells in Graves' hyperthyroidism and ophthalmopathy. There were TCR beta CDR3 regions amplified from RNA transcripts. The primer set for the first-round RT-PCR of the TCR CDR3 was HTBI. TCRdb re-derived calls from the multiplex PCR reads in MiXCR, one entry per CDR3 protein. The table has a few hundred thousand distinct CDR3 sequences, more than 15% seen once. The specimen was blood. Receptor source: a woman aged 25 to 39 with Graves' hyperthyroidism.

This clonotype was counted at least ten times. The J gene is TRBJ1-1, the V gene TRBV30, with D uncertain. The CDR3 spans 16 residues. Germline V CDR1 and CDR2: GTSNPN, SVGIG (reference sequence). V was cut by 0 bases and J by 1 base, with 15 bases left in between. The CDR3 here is CAWSVRPVDSNTEAFF. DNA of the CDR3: TGTGCCTGGAGTGTACGGCCAGTTGACTCGAACACTGAAGCTTTCTTT.

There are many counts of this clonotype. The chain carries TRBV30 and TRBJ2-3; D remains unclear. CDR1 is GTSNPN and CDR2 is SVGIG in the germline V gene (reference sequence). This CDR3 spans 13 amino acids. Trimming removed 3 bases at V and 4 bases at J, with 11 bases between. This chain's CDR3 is CAWSGVSADTQYF. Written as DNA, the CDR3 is TGTGCCTGGAGCGGCGTAAGCGCAGATACGCAGTATTTT. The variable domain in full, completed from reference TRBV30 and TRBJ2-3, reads SQTIHQWPATLVQPVGSPLSLECTVEGTSNPNLYWYRQAAGRGLQLLFYSVGIGQISSEVPQNLSASRPQDRQFILSSKKLLLSDSGFYLCAWSGVSADTQYFGPGTRLTVL.

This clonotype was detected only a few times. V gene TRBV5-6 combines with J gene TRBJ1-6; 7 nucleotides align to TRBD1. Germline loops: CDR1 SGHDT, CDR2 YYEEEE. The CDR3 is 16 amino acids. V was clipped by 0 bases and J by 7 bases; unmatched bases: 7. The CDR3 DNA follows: TGTGCCAGCAGCTTGGGGATGGGACAGATAAATTCACCCCTCCACTTT. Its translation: CASSLGMGQINSPLHF.

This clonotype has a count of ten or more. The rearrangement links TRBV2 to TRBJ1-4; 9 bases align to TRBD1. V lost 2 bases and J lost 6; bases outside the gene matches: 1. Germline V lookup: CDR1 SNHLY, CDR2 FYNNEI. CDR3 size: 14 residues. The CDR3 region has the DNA TGTGCCAGCAGTGAAAACAGGGGGCATGAAAAACTGTTTTTT. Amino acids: CASSENRGHEKLFF.

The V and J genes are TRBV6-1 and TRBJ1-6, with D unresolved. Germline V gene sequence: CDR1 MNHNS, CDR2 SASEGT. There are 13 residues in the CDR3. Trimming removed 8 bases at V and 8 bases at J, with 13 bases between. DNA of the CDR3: TGTGCCAGCTCCGTCTCGGGCGATTCACCCCTCCACTTT. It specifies CASSVSGDSPLHF.

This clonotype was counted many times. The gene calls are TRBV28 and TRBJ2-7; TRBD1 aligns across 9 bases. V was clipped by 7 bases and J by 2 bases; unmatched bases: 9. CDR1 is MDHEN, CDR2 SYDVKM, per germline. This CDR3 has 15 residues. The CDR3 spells CASTGSWTGAYEQYF. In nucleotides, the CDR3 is TGTGCCAGCACCGGTAGTTGGACAGGGGCCTACGAGCAGTACTTC.

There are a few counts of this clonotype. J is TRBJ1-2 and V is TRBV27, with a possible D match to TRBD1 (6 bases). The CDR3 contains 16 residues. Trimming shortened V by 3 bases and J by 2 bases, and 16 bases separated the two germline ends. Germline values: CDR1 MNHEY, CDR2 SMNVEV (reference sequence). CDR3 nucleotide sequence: TGTGCCAGCAGTTTTGTAGGACAGCCTTCAAACTATGGCTACACCTTC. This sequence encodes CASSFVGQPSNYGYTF.

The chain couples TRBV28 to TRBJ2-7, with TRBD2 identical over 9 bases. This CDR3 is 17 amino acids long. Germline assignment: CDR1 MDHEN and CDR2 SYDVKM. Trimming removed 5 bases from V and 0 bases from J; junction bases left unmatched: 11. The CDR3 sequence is CASSLLRLAAPSYEQYF. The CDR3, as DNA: TGTGCCAGCAGTCTCCTTCGACTAGCGGCACCCTCCTACGAGCAGTACTTC.

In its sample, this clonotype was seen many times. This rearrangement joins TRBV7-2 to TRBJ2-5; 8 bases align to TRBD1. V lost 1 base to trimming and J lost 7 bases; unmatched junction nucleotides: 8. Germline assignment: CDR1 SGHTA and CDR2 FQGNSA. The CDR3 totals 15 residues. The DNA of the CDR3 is TGTGCCAGCAGCTTAGTGGGACAGGCGCGGGGGACCCAGTACTTC. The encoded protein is CASSLVGQARGTQYF. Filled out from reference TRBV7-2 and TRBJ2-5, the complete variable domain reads GAGVSQSPSNKVTEKGKDVELRCDPISGHTALYWYRQSLGQGLEFLIYFQGNSAPDKSGLPSDRFSAERTGGSVSTLTIQRTQQEDSAVYLCASSLVGQARGTQYFGPGTRLLVL.

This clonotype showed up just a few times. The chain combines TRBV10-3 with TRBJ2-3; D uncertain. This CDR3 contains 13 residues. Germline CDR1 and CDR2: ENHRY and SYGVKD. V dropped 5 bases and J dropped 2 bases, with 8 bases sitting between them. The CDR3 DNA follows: TGTGCCATCAGTAGGCAGCCCACAGATACGCAGTATTTT. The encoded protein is CAISRQPTDTQYF.

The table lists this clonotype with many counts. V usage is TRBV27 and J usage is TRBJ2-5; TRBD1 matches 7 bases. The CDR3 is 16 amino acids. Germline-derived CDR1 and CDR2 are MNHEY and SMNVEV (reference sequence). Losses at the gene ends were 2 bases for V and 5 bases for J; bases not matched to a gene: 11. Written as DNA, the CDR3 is TGTGCCAGCAGTTTACCCCGGACAGGCCCCTGGGAGACCCAGTACTTC. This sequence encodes CASSLPRTGPWETQYF.

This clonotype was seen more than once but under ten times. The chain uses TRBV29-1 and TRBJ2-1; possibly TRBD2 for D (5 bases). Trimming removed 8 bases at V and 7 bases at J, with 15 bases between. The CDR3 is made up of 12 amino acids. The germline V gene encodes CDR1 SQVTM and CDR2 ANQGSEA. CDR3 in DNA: TGCAGCAACGCTAGAGGGCCGAATGAGCAGTTCTTC. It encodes CSNARGPNEQFF.

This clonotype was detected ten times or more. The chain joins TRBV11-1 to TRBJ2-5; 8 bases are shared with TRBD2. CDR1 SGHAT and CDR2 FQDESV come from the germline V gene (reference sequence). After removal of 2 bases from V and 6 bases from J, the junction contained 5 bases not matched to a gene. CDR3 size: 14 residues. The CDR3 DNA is TGTGCCAGCAGCTTAATTAGCGGGATGAAGACCCAGTACTTC. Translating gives CASSLISGMKTQYF. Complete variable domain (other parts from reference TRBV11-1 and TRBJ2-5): EAEVAQSPRYKITEKSQAVAFWCDPISGHATLYWYRQILGQGPELLVQFQDESVVDDSQLPKDRFSAERLKGVDSTLKIQPAELGDSAMYLCASSLISGMKTQYFGPGTRLLVL.

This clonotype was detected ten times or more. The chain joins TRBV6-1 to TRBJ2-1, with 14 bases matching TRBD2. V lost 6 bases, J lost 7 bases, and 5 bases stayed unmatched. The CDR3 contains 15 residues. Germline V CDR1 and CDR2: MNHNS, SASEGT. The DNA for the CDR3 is TGTGCCAGCAGGCCCGGGACTAGCGGGAGAAATGAGCAGTTCTTC. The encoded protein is CASRPGTSGRNEQFF.

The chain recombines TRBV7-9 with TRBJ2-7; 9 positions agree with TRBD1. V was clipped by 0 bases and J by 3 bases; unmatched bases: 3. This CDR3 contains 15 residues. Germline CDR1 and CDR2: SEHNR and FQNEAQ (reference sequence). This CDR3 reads CASSLAETGGYEQYF. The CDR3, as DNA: TGTGCCAGCAGCTTAGCGGAGACAGGGGGCTACGAGCAGTACTTC.

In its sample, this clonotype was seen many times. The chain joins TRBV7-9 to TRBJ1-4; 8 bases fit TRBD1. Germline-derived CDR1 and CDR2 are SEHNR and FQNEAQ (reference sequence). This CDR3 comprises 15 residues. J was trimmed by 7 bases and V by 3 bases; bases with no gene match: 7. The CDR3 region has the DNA TGTGCCAGCAGCTTCCAGGGGGCTCGAAGTGAAAAACTGTTTTTT. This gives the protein CASSFQGARSEKLFF.

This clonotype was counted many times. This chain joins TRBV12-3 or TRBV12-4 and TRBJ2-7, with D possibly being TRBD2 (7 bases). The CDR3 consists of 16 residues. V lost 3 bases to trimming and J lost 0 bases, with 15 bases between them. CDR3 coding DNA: TGTGCCAGCAGTTTTTCGGGGGGCTTTAGCTCCTACGAGCAGTACTTC. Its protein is CASSFSGGFSSYEQYF.

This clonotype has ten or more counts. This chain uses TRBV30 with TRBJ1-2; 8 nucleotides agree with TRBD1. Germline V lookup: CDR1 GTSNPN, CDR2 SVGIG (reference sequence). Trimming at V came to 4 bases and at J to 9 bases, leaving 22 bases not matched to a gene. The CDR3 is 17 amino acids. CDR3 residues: CAWIAKRGQGQAVRYTF. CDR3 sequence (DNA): TGTGCCTGGATTGCGAAACGAGGACAGGGACAGGCAGTTCGCTACACCTTC. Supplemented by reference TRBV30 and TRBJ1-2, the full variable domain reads SQTIHQWPATLVQPVGSPLSLECTVEGTSNPNLYWYRQAAGRGLQLLFYSVGIGQISSEVPQNLSASRPQDRQFILSSKKLLLSDSGFYLCAWIAKRGQGQAVRYTFGSGTRLTVV.

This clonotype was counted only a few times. This CDR3 reads CASSVAEGAVYGYTF. CDR3 nucleotide sequence: TGTGCCAGCAGCGTAGCTGAGGGGGCGGTTTATGGCTACACCTTC. The chain is built from TRBV9 and TRBJ1-2; TRBD1 aligns across 7 bases. From germline, CDR1 is SGDLS and CDR2 YYNGEE. The CDR3 contains 15 residues. Trimming took 0 bases from V and 5 from J; bases not matched to a gene: 7.

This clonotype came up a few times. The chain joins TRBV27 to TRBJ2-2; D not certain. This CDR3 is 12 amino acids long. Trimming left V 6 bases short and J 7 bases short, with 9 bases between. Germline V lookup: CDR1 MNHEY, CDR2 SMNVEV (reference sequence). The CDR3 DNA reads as TGTGCCAGCAGAAAAGGCGGCGGGGAGCTGTTTTTT. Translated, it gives CASRKGGGELFF.

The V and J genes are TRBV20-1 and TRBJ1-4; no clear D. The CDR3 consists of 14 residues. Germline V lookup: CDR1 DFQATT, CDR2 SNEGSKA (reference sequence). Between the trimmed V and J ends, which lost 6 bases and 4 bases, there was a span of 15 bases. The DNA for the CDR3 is TGCAGTGCCGATCTGCGACCTAATAATGAAAAACTGTTTTTT. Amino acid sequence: CSADLRPNNEKLFF.

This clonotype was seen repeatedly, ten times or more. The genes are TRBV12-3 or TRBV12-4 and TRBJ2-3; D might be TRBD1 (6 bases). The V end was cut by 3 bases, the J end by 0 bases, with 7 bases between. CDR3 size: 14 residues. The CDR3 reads CASSFTGSTDTQYF. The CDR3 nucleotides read TGTGCCAGCAGTTTTACAGGGAGCACAGATACGCAGTATTTT.

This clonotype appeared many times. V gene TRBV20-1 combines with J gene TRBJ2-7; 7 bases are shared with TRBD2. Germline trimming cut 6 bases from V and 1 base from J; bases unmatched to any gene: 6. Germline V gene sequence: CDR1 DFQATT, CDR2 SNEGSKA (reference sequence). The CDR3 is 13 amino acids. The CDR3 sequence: CSAETSRSYEQYF. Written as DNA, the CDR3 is TGCAGTGCGGAGACTAGCCGATCCTACGAGCAGTACTTC.

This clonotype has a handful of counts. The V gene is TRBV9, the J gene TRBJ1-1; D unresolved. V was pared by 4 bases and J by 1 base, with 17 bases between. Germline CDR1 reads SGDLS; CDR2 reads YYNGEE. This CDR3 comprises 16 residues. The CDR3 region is CASSSSSMGPNTEAFF. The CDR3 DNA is TGTGCCAGCAGCTCCTCCTCCATGGGTCCGAACACTGAAGCTTTCTTT. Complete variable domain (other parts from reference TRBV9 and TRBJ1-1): DSGVTQTPKHLITATGQRVTLRCSPRSGDLSVYWYQQSLDQGLQFLIQYYNGEERAKGNILERFSAQQFPDLHSELNLSSLELGDSALYFCASSSSSMGPNTEAFFGQGTRLTVV.

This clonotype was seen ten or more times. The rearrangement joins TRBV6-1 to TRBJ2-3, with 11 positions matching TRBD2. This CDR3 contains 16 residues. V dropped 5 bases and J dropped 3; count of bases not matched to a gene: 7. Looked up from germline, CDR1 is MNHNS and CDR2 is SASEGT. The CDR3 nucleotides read TGTGCCAGCAGTTCACTAGCGGGAGCAGGAACAGATACGCAGTATTTT. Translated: CASSSLAGAGTDTQYF.

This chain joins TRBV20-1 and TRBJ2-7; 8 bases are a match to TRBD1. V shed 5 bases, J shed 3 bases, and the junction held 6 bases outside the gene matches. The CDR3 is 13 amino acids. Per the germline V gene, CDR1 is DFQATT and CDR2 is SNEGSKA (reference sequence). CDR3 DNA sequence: TGCAGTGCTTGCAGGACAGGGTTCTACGAGCAGTACTTC. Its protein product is CSACRTGFYEQYF.

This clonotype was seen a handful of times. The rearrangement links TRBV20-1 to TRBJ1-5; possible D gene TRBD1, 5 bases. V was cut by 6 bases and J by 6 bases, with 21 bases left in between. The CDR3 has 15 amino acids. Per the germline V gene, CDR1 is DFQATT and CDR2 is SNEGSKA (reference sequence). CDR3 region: CSAGEQEGRRQPQHF. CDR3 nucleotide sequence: TGCAGTGCAGGGGAACAGGAGGGACGGCGTCAGCCCCAGCATTTT.